Included here is one TCR beta chain sequence, with context. CDR3 length: 16 residues. Trimming pared 4 bases from V and 7 bases from J, leaving 19 bases between. Per the germline V gene, CDR1 is LGHNT and CDR2 is FRNRAP. This sample was included in a study of OX40 agonist ivuxolimab in advanced cancers. Measured with immunoSEQ multiplex PCR; TCRdb has only the in-frame clones, and not every one. The top ten hold about a tenth of the sample, which has some 30,000 clones, around 90% seen once. Sequencing was performed on CD4+ or CD8+ T cells sorted from blood, taken in a trial of the OX40 agonist ivuxolimab. The chain recombines TRBV12-5 with TRBJ1-4; perhaps TRBD1 as D (6 bases). The receptor was isolated from an adult with an advanced solid tumor such as melanoma, head and neck, liver or kidney cancer. The CDR3 loop is CASGSPNRAFGEKLFF. Written as DNA, the CDR3 is TGTGCTAGTGGTTCTCCTAACAGGGCCTTTGGTGAAAAACTGTTTTTT.